The entry below describes one TCR beta chain. The antigen is not known. The sample comes from a study of T-cell reconstitution after alpha-beta-depleted transplantation in children. Unique molecular identifiers were incorporated into the prepared TCRbeta library. TCRdb re-called the PCR reads with MiXCR, one entry per CDR3 protein. Among roughly 570,000 distinct CDR3 sequences listed, 27% were seen once. Germline V gene data show CDR1 as SGHRS and CDR2 as YFSETQ. The V gene end was trimmed by 0 bases and the J gene end by 2 bases; junction bases not matched to a gene: 10. This CDR3 comprises 20 residues. Broader study findings: Roughly two months post-transplant, alpha-beta T cells reportedly originated from several hundred graft clones that had expanded. Hyperexpanded clones declined; after one year, newly produced T cells mostly supplied diversity. At day 60, the high TCRbeta diversity found in some patients originated from recipient T cells and thymic progenitors that had survived.

The chain employs TRBV5-1 and TRBJ2-1, with 14 bases identical to TRBD2. This receptor was obtained from a boy younger than two with Wiskott-Aldrich syndrome, due to receive a stem cell transplant. The sequencing used PBMCs, collected before TCRalphabeta/CD19-depleted stem cell transplant. CDR3 bases: TGCGCCAGCAGCTTGGATGGAAGACTAGCGGGAGGGAATCCCTACAATGAGCAGTTCTTC. Translating gives CASSLDGRLAGGNPYNEQFF.